These T cell receptor beta chains were read from a single sample in a study of T-cell memory formation after mild COVID-19. TCRdb fed the 5' RACE reads into MiXCR, producing one record per CDR3 protein. Here the sample spans some 410,000 distinct CDR3 sequences, 20% to 25% being singletons. Sequencing input: PBMCs or a T cell subset sorted from them (not recorded which). These receptors were taken from an adult woman who had mild COVID-19 (a few samples of this study predate the infection). Cell type and time point are not known. CDR3s include the opening cysteine and the closing phenylalanine or tryptophan. A D gene is named only where the DNA matches it firmly. Rows may omit the clone size; those that give it use once, few, many or a size class.

>.|TRBV12-3/TRBV12-4|.|TRBJ1-2
CASSEALQGHGYTF
TGTGCCAGCAGCGAAGCCCTCCAGGGCCATGGCTACACCTTC
>TRBD1|TRBV19|few|TRBJ1-1
CASSMGQGIRNTEAFF
TGTGCCAGTAGTATGGGACAGGGGATCAGGAACACTGAAGCTTTCTTT
>.|TRBV9|many|TRBJ2-6
CASSPLRGPGLGANVLTF
TGTGCCAGCAGCCCCCTACGGGGACCAGGGCTTGGGGCCAACGTCCTGACTTTC
>.|TRBV13|.|TRBJ1-1
CASGTGPTTAAFF
TGTGCCAGCGGCACCGGACCGACCACCGCGGCTTTCTTT
>.|TRBV7-6|.|TRBJ2-7
CASSLGQESSYEQYF
TGTGCCAGCAGCTTAGGACAGGAAAGCTCCTACGAGCAGTACTTC
>.|TRBV18|.|TRBJ1-6
CASSPGEHSPLHF
TGTGCCAGCTCACCAGGAGAGCATTCACCCCTCCACTTT
>TRBD2|TRBV20-1|few|TRBJ2-3
CSANGGRTDTQYF
TGCAGTGCTAATGGCGGGAGAACAGATACGCAGTATTTT
>TRBD1|TRBV12-3/TRBV12-4|.|TRBJ1-1
CASGQGKTVNTEAFF
TGTGCCAGTGGACAGGGGAAAACTGTGAACACTGAAGCTTTCTTT
>TRBD2|TRBV29-1|few|TRBJ2-1
CSSLAGLGANEQFF
TGCAGCAGCCTAGCGGGGTTGGGGGCCAATGAGCAGTTCTTC
>TRBD1|TRBV11-2|few|TRBJ2-1
CASSLDARGTYNEQFF
TGTGCCAGCAGCTTAGATGCCAGGGGGACCTACAATGAGCAGTTCTTC
>.|TRBV5-1|.|TRBJ2-5
CASTSVRGQETQYF
TGCGCCAGCACCTCCGTGCGGGGCCAAGAGACCCAGTACTTC
>.|TRBV27|many|TRBJ1-5
CASSSSSTQPQHF
TGTGCCAGCAGTTCCAGCAGTACTCAGCCCCAGCATTTT
>TRBD2|TRBV11-2|few|TRBJ2-4
CASSRGLAGRAKNIQYF
TGTGCCAGCAGCCGGGGGCTAGCGGGCAGGGCCAAAAACATTCAGTACTTC
>.|TRBV2|.|TRBJ2-7
CASSLGRGSPYEQYF
TGTGCCAGCAGCCTCGGACGGGGGTCCCCCTACGAGCAGTACTTC
>.|TRBV12-3/TRBV12-4|many|TRBJ2-2
CASSPPRTNTGELFF
TGTGCCAGCAGTCCCCCCCGTACTAACACCGGGGAGCTGTTTTTT
>.|TRBV28|.|TRBJ2-7
CASSLPQTGRDEQYF
TGTGCCAGCAGTTTACCCCAAACAGGGAGAGACGAGCAGTACTTC
>TRBD2|TRBV6-5|few|TRBJ2-1
CASSYLAGDYNEQFF
TGTGCCAGCAGTTATCTAGCGGGGGACTACAATGAGCAGTTCTTC
>.|TRBV5-6|.|TRBJ2-3
CASSSIRGLGTDTQYF
TGTGCCAGCAGCTCAATACGGGGCCTGGGCACAGATACGCAGTATTTT
>TRBD1|TRBV2|few|TRBJ2-3
CASSRDRGVDTQYF
TGTGCCAGCAGCCGGGACAGGGGAGTAGATACGCAGTATTTT
>.|TRBV29-1|.|TRBJ1-5
CSVSPDSNQPQHF
TGCAGCGTTTCTCCGGACAGCAATCAGCCCCAGCATTTT
>.|TRBV12-3/TRBV12-4|.|TRBJ1-2
CASRPGGEYGYTF
TGTGCCAGCCGACCGGGGGGGGAGTATGGCTACACCTTC
>TRBD1|TRBV14|few|TRBJ2-7
CASSQEMGQASYEQYF
TGTGCCAGCAGCCAAGAGATGGGACAGGCCTCCTACGAGCAGTACTTC
>.|TRBV5-1|.|TRBJ2-1
CASSLGTTYNEQFF
TGCGCCAGCAGCCTCGGGACAACTTACAATGAGCAGTTCTTC
>.|TRBV2|few|TRBJ2-4
CASSIRLGGNIQYF
TGTGCCAGCAGTATCCGGCTGGGGGGAAACATTCAGTACTTC
>.|TRBV5-1|many|TRBJ2-3
CASSPLGRDTQYF
TGCGCCAGCAGCCCGCTGGGGAGAGATACGCAGTATTTT
>.|TRBV7-8|.|TRBJ1-2
CASSSQRTQTYGYTF
TGTGCCAGCAGCTCTCAACGGACGCAAACTTATGGCTACACCTTC
>.|TRBV20-1|few|TRBJ2-1
CSASRGYNEQFF
TGCAGTGCTAGTCGCGGTTACAATGAGCAGTTCTTC
>.|TRBV24-1|.|TRBJ1-5
CATSGSGQPQHF
TGTGCCACCAGTGGCTCGGGGCAGCCCCAGCATTTT
>.|TRBV20-1|.|TRBJ1-5
CSALRAGFTISSNQPQHF
TGCAGTGCTCTCCGAGCTGGGTTCACCATAAGTAGCAATCAGCCCCAGCATTTT
>.|TRBV7-9|.|TRBJ2-3
CASSLSDGQPSTDTQYF
TGTGCCAGCAGCTTAAGTGATGGACAGCCTAGTACAGATACGCAGTATTTT
>TRBD1|TRBV4-3|.|TRBJ2-7
CASSQVVQGPSYEQYF
TGCGCCAGCAGCCAAGTAGTACAGGGGCCCTCCTACGAGCAGTACTTC
>.|TRBV29-1|.|TRBJ2-7
CSVEDPGDYEQYF
TGCAGCGTTGAAGATCCGGGGGACTACGAGCAGTACTTC
>TRBD2|TRBV3-1|few|TRBJ2-7
CASSQGGLAGVSSYEQYF
TGTGCCAGCAGCCAAGGAGGACTAGCGGGGGTTAGCTCCTACGAGCAGTACTTC
>.|TRBV9|.|TRBJ2-5
CASSAQDYPETQYF
TGTGCCAGCAGCGCCCAGGACTATCCAGAGACCCAGTACTTC
>TRBD1|TRBV15|.|TRBJ2-4
CATSRDMGQGTNF
TGTGCCACCAGCAGAGATATGGGACAGGGGACGAACTTC
>TRBD1|TRBV6-6|.|TRBJ1-5
CASSPRDRGNQPQHF
TGTGCCAGCAGCCCCCGGGACAGGGGAAATCAGCCCCAGCATTTT
>.|TRBV12-3/TRBV12-4|many|TRBJ2-3
CASSSTTGDEF
TGTGCCAGCAGTTCAACCACAGGAGACGAATTT
>.|TRBV10-3|.|TRBJ2-3
CAISAIKGDTQYF
TGTGCCATCAGTGCAATCAAAGGAGATACGCAGTATTTT
>.|TRBV24-1|.|TRBJ2-7
CATSVGGGSSYEQYF
TGTGCCACCAGTGTGGGGGGCGGAAGCTCCTACGAGCAGTACTTC
>.|TRBV20-1|.|TRBJ1-2
CSARDHSSHRANYGYTF
TGCAGTGCTAGAGATCATAGTTCTCATAGAGCTAACTATGGCTACACCTTC
>.|TRBV20-1|.|TRBJ1-1
CSASERGLTEAFF
TGCAGTGCTTCAGAGCGGGGTTTAACTGAAGCTTTCTTT
>.|TRBV11-2|few|TRBJ2-1
CASSFLGEQFF
TGTGCCAGCAGCTTTCTAGGTGAGCAGTTCTTC
>TRBD1|TRBV7-2|.|TRBJ1-2
CASSPTGVHGYTF
TGTGCCAGCAGCCCGACAGGGGTCCATGGCTACACCTTC
>TRBD1|TRBV29-1|.|TRBJ2-5
CSGGTDQETQYF
TGCAGCGGTGGGACAGACCAAGAGACCCAGTACTTC